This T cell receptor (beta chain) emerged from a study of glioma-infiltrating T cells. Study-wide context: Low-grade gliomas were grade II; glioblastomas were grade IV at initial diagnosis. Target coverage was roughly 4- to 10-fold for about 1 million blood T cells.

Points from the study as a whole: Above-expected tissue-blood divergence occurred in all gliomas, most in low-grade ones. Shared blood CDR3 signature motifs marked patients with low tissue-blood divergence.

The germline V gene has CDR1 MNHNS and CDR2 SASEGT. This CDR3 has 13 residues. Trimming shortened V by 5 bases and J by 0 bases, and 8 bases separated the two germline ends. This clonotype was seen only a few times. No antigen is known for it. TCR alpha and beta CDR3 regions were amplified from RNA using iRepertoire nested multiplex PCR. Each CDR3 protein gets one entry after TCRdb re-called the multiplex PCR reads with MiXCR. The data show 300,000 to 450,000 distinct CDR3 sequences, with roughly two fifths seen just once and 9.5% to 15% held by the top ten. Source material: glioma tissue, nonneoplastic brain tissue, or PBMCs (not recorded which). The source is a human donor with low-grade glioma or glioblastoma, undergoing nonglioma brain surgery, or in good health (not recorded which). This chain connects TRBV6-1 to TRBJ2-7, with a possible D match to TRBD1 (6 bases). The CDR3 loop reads CASSKGGSYEQYF. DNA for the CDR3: TGTGCCAGCAGTAAAGGGGGCTCCTACGAGCAGTACTTC.